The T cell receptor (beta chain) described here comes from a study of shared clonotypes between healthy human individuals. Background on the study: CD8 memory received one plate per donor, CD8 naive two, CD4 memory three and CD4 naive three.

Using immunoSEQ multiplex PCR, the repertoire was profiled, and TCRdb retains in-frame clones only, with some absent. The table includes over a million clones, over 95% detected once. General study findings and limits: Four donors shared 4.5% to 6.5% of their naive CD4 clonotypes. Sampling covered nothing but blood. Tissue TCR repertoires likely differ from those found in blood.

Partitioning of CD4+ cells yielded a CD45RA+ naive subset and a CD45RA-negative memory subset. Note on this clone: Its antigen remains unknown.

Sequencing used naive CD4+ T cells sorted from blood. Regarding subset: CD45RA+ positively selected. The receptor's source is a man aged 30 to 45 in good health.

The CDR3 DNA reads TGTGCCAGCAGCTCACCCGGAGGAGCCTACGAGCAGTACTTC. As protein: CASSSPGGAYEQYF. The rearrangement uses TRBV6-5 and TRBJ2-7; possibly TRBD2 for D (5 bases). CDR1 MNHEY and CDR2 SVGAGI come from the germline V gene. V was pared by 6 bases and J by 2 bases, with 14 bases between. This CDR3 has 14 amino acids.